This T cell receptor (beta chain) stems from a study of Ad26.COV2.S vaccination and SARS-CoV-2 variants (dated by TCRdb to about 2021). Context from the whole study: Vaccine-arm donors were drawn from COV1001, a multicentre, randomized, double-blind, placebo-controlled phase I-IIa trial of Ad26.COV2.S in healthy adults. Sequencing of the TCRbeta repertoire served to evaluate the specificity and breadth of SARS-CoV-2-reactive T cell receptors following Ad26.COV2.S vaccination. Dosing of Ad26.COV2.S was intramuscular, at either 5x10^10 or 1x10^11 viral particles, delivered as one shot or as two shots spaced 56 days apart. A total of around 32 samples were included in the TCR-sequenced set, comprising approximately 20 Ad26.COV2.S vaccine recipients, 5 placebo recipients and 8 SARS-CoV-2 convalescent individuals. Trial participants were randomized into five groups of five, in which low-dose or high-dose Ad26.COV2.S was given once or twice, or placebo was given on both occasions. Throughout the experiments and outcome assessment, investigators stayed blinded to trial group allocation. What the authors observed across the whole study: The study lacked the statistical power to compare responses across vaccine doses or regimens. Compared with placebo recipients, Ad26.COV2.S recipients showed higher spike-specific TCR breadth (P = 0.0014). The authors noted that the TCR breadth and depth analyses may have underestimated total T cell responses. After vaccination, substantial breadth of spike-specific CD8+ and CD4+ T cell responses was reported. Comparable non-spike TCR breadth was observed between vaccine and placebo recipients, consistent with only spike being contained in the vaccine.

The sample holds a few counts of this clone. The clone's antigen remains unknown. No base-level quality is on record; no much larger clone is a single base apart. The treatment or condition label corresponds to: around 19 received Ad26.COV2.S at low or high dose, single or two shots; five or six received placebo; per-sample allocation not given. For vaccine and placebo recipients, repertoires were sequenced using samples collected on day 63 after the first injection. Between 29 July and 7 August 2020, Cohort 1b enrolled 20 to 30 adults aged 18-55 years at one site in Boston, USA. Ad26.COV2.S was a replication-incompetent adenovirus type 26 vector that expressed a prefusion-stabilized SARS-CoV-2 spike protein derived from the original Wuhan strain. The immunoSEQ Assay was used to sequence TCRbeta CDR3 regions. After extraction, genomic DNA underwent amplification by bias-controlled multiplex PCR, followed by high-throughput sequencing. The paper's processing steps were these. To quantify the absolute abundance of every unique TCRbeta CDR3 region, sequences were collapsed and filtered. Usable DNA was measured by amplifying reference genes present in all nucleated cells, and TCRbeta template counts were normalized to that usable DNA to estimate T cell fraction. Repertoire TCRs were annotated as SARS-CoV-2-specific by exact matching of V gene, CDR3 amino acid sequence and J gene to a known reactive TCR set. The reference SARS-CoV-2 TCR set was obtained from MIRA and was filtered for enrichment in COVID-19-positive ImmuneCODE repertoires, whereby public or cross-reactive TCRs were removed. Using the MIRA antigens, annotated TCRs were further analysed by specific ORF or by position within an ORF. Depth was the summed frequency of annotated unique rearrangements, while breadth was defined as annotated unique rearrangements over total unique productive rearrangements. Group comparisons of TCR breadth used two-sided Wilcoxon rank-sum tests. TCRdb mirrors the immuneACCESS table, restricted to in-frame sequences. Some clones are absent from its copies; in checked studies, under half trace to an unresolved V gene, and the reason for the others is unknown. V, J and clone size are taken as reported in that table, and D and trimming were inferred from the DNA itself. This sample lists fewer than 400,000 clones; around 81% were detected once. Approximately 2% of the sample rests with the top ten.

Taken from cysteine to phenylalanine, the CDR3 has 15 residues. The DNA shown is the 45-base CDR3, in frame from base 1. Relative to germline, V is 5 bases shorter and J is 9 bases shorter, with 20 bases between their ends. The CDR1 and CDR2 encoded by the germline V gene are SGHVS and FQNEAQ. Sequenced here: peripheral blood, sampled in a trial of Ad26.COV2.S vaccine versus placebo. The receptor was isolated from a person between 18 and 60 years old who received the Ad26.COV2.S COVID-19 vaccine or a placebo. The V and J segments used are TRBV7-8 and TRBJ1-5; the D gene is perhaps TRBD1, on 5 matching bases. In nucleotides, the sequence is TGTGCCAGCAGCGATAGGCGTTTGGGGGGTCTGCCCCAGCATTTT. The translation is CASSDRRLGGLPQHF. When the CDR3 is completed using the reference TRBV7-8 and TRBJ1-5 genes on either side, the full variable domain is GAGVSQSPRYKVAKRGQDVALRCDPISGHVSLFWYQQALGQGPEFLTYFQNEAQLDKSGLPSDRFFAERPEGSVSTLKIQRTQQEDSAVYLCASSDRRLGGLPQHFGDGTRLSIL.